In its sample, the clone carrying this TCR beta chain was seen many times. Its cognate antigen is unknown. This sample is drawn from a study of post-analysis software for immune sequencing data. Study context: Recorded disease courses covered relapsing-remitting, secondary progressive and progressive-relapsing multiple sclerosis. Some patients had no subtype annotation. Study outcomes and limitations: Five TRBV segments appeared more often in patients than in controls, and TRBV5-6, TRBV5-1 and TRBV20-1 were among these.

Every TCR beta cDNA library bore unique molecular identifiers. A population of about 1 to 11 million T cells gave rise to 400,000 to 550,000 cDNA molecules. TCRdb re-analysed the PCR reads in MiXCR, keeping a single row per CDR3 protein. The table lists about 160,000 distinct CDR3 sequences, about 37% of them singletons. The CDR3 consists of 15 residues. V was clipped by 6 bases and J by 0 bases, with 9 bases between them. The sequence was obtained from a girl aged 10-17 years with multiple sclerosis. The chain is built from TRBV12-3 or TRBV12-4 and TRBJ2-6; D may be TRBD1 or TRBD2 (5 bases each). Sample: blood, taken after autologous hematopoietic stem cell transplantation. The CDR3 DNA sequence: TGTGCCAGCAGCCTGGGACCCTCTGGGGCCAACGTCCTGACTTTC. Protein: CASSLGPSGANVLTF.